The 27 T cell receptor beta chains given below trace back to one sample, sequenced in a study of T-cell memory formation after mild COVID-19. TCRdb analysed the 5' RACE reads with MiXCR anew, one entry per CDR3 protein. This table has a few hundred thousand distinct CDR3 sequences, around 17% appearing once. Sample: PBMCs or a T cell subset sorted from them (not recorded which). These TCRs come from a man aged 18 to 30 who had mild COVID-19 (a few samples of this study predate the infection). Cell type and time point are not known.

This clonotype was observed many times. V usage is TRBV15 and J usage is TRBJ2-1, with a weak D call TRBD2 (5 bases). The CDR3 runs to 13 residues. V lost 5 bases and J lost 7, with 12 bases in between. Germline CDR1 and CDR2: LNHNV and YYDKDF (reference sequence). The CDR3, as DNA: TGTGCCACCAGCCTAGCCAGTGCGAATGAGCAGTTCTTC. The encoded protein is CATSLASANEQFF.

This clonotype has only a few counts. V gene TRBV6-5 combines with J gene TRBJ1-4; possible D gene TRBD1, 5 bases. Per the germline V gene, CDR1 is MNHEY and CDR2 is SVGAGI. Trimming cost V 2 bases and J 11 bases, with 15 bases left between them. This CDR3 comprises 14 residues. The CDR3 nucleotides are TGTGCCAGCAGTTACGCAGGGTCGGGGAGGAAACTGTTTTTT. Protein sequence: CASSYAGSGRKLFF.

The V and J genes are TRBV28 and TRBJ2-7, with TRBD2 matching 11 bases. The V and J ends lost 5 bases and 5 bases, in that order; junction bases with no gene match: 5. Germline lookup yields CDR1 MDHEN and CDR2 SYDVKM. The CDR3 length is 14 residues. The DNA for the CDR3 is TGTGCCAGCAGTCTAGCGGGGGGATCGGACGAGCAGTACGTC. Translation: CASSLAGGSDEQYV.

The genes are TRBV7-2 and TRBJ1-2, with D unclear. Germline CDR1 is SGHTA and CDR2 is FQGNSA. The CDR3 loop spans 14 amino acids. V was cut by 2 bases and J by 4 bases, with 11 bases left in between. This CDR3 reads CASSLMGSPYGYTF. The CDR3 region has the DNA TGTGCCAGCAGCTTAATGGGCAGCCCCTATGGCTACACCTTC.

The chain combines TRBV4-2 with TRBJ1-6, with a tentative D call TRBD1 (5 bases). V lost 4 bases to trimming and J lost 10 bases, with 14 bases between them. Germline CDR1 and CDR2: LGHNA and YNFKEQ. CDR3 length: 14 residues. The CDR3 sequence is CASSPRDWESPLHF. The CDR3 nucleotides are TGTGCCAGCAGCCCTAGGGACTGGGAATCACCCCTCCACTTT.

A note on this clonotype: One end of the junction varies from germline; a read error may be responsible. The genes are TRBV20-1 and TRBJ2-1, with no clear D. The CDR3 totals 12 residues. Germline CDR1 reads DFQATT; CDR2 reads SNEGSKA (reference sequence). The CDR3, as DNA: TGCAGTGCTAGAACCTCCAACAATGAGCAGTTCTTC. Protein sequence: CSARTSNNEQFF.

V usage is TRBV4-3 and J usage is TRBJ2-3, with D hard to call. The CDR3 is 17 residues long. Looked up from germline, CDR1 is LGHNA and CDR2 is YSLEER. V lost 1 base and J lost 0, with 14 bases in between. The CDR3 sequence is CASSQGGFYLSTDTQYF. Written as DNA, the CDR3 is TGCGCCAGCAGCCAAGGCGGTTTCTACCTTAGCACAGATACGCAGTATTTT.

This clonotype showed up just a few times. The rearrangement joins TRBV7-6 to TRBJ2-4; tentatively, D is TRBD1 (6 bases). The V and J ends lost 5 bases and 6 bases respectively, with 11 bases between them. The CDR3 is made up of 13 amino acids. The germline V gene encodes CDR1 SGHVS and CDR2 FNYEAQ. CDR3 sequence (DNA): TGTGCCAGCAGCCCAGGGGATACAAACATTCAGTACTTC. Its translation: CASSPGDTNIQYF.

This clonotype was picked up many times. The CDR3, as DNA: TGCGCCAGCAGCCCACCAGGGGTGATAAACATTCAGTACTTC. This sequence encodes CASSPPGVINIQYF. V and J are TRBV5-1 and TRBJ2-4; maybe TRBD1 (6 bases). V was cut by 4 bases and J by 6 bases, with 14 bases left in between. This CDR3 spans 14 amino acids. The V gene's germline CDR1 is SGHRS and CDR2 YFSETQ.

This clonotype was seen a few times. The genes are TRBV7-8 and TRBJ2-7; D perhaps matches TRBD2 (5 bases). V lost 1 base and J 6 bases, leaving 16 bases between the germline ends. Germline V gene sequence: CDR1 SGHVS, CDR2 FQNEAQ. The CDR3 spans 15 residues. The CDR3 spells CASSLVSGGLGEQYF. The DNA for the CDR3 is TGTGCCAGCAGCTTAGTAAGTGGCGGGCTCGGCGAGCAGTACTTC.

This clonotype was counted between two and nine times. This rearrangement joins TRBV11-3 to TRBJ2-3, with D perhaps given as TRBD1 or TRBD2 (5 bases each). Germline V gives CDR1 SGHNT, CDR2 YENEEA. CDR3 length: 14 amino acids. Trimming took 5 bases from V and 4 from J, leaving 13 bases between them. CDR3 protein: CASSEGLYPDTQYF. CDR3 DNA: TGTGCCAGCAGCGAGGGGCTCTATCCAGATACGCAGTATTTT.

This clonotype was counted only a few times. The chain couples TRBV5-1 to TRBJ1-5, with 10 positions matching TRBD1. The CDR3 consists of 17 residues. The trim removed 7 bases at V and 4 bases at J, leaving 14 bases unmatched. Germline-derived CDR1 and CDR2 are SGHRS and YFSETQ. DNA of the CDR3: TGCGCCAGCTTCCCCGGGACAGGGGAGGTAAGGAATCAGCCCCAGCATTTT. Encoded protein: CASFPGTGEVRNQPQHF.

This chain links TRBV2 with TRBJ1-2; D gene unclear. V lost 0 bases to trimming and J lost 2 bases, with 10 bases between them. This CDR3 region has 15 residues. Germline V CDR1 and CDR2: SNHLY, FYNNEI. The CDR3 region has the DNA TGTGCCAGCAGTGAAGCGTCGGGCAGAAACTATGGCTACACCTTC. Translation gives CASSEASGRNYGYTF.

V and J are TRBV29-1 and TRBJ2-5, with a weak D call TRBD2 (6 bases). V lost 6 bases to trimming and J lost 5 bases, with 10 bases between them. Looked up from germline, CDR1 is SQVTM and CDR2 is ANQGSEA. The length of the CDR3 is 11 residues. DNA for the CDR3: TGCAGCGTGGGCGGGGAGGAGACCCAGTACTTC. It yields the protein CSVGGEETQYF.

This clonotype was seen only a few times. The chain employs TRBV20-1 and TRBJ2-3, with no clear D. This CDR3 region has 13 residues. Trimming stripped 6 bases from V and 3 bases from J, with 13 bases between. The V gene's germline CDR1 is DFQATT and CDR2 SNEGSKA (reference sequence). The CDR3, as DNA: TGCAGTGCCTTGGTCCAAGGGACAGATACGCAGTATTTT. Its protein is CSALVQGTDTQYF.

J is TRBJ1-4 and V is TRBV11-2, with 7 bases aligning to TRBD1. The junction had 7 bases not matched to a gene; V was cut back by 5 bases and J by 4 bases. The CDR3 runs 15 residues. Germline V lookup: CDR1 SGHAT, CDR2 FQNNGV. The CDR3 is CASSKRDSHNEKLFF. For the CDR3, the DNA is TGTGCCAGCAGCAAACGGGACAGCCATAATGAAAAACTGTTTTTT.

Only a few counts were recorded for this clonotype. The CDR3 spells CASSLGLAGVGRELFF. The CDR3 nucleotides are TGTGCCAGCAGCCTCGGACTAGCGGGGGTGGGACGGGAGCTGTTTTTT. The chain employs TRBV7-2 and TRBJ2-2; 13 bases match TRBD2. The CDR3 consists of 16 residues. V shed 5 bases, J shed 9 bases, and the junction held 9 bases outside the gene matches. In germline, CDR1 is SGHTA, CDR2 FQGNSA.

CDR3: CASSFIGQPQHF. Written as DNA, the CDR3 is TGTGCCAGCAGTTTTATCGGTCAGCCCCAGCATTTT. The chain has TRBV27 and TRBJ1-5, with D unclear. V was cut by 3 bases and J by 6 bases, with 6 bases left in between. Germline V gene data show CDR1 as MNHEY and CDR2 as SMNVEV (reference sequence). The CDR3 extends over 12 amino acids.

This clonotype was seen a few times. The chain joins TRBV20-1 to TRBJ1-6; D unresolved. Trimming took off 0 bases at V and 0 bases at J, with 9 bases between the two ends. The germline gives CDR1 DFQATT, CDR2 SNEGSKA (reference sequence). CDR3 length: 16 amino acids. The CDR3 DNA reads TGCAGTGCTAGAGATCGAGGGAGCTCCTATAATTCACCCCTCCACTTT. The encoded protein is CSARDRGSSYNSPLHF.

The chain couples TRBV6-2 or TRBV6-3 to TRBJ2-3, with D possibly TRBD1 on 5 matching bases. CDR3 length: 16 amino acids. Germline lookup yields CDR1 MNHEY and CDR2 SVGEGT. Trimming left V 3 bases short and J 1 base short, with 14 bases between. Written as DNA, the CDR3 is TGTGCCAGCAGTTATCAGAACAGGCTGGGCACAGATACGCAGTATTTT. Encoded protein: CASSYQNRLGTDTQYF.

The table lists this clonotype with a few counts. The V gene is TRBV6-2 or TRBV6-3, the J gene TRBJ2-4; possibly TRBD2 for D (6 bases). V was clipped by 6 bases and J by 7 bases, with 19 bases between them. The germline V gene encodes CDR1 MNHEY and CDR2 SVGEGT. There are 15 residues in the CDR3. CDR3 sequence: CASSRAAGRGNIQYF. The CDR3 coding sequence is TGTGCCAGCAGCCGCGCGGCGGGGAGAGGGAACATTCAGTACTTC.

This clonotype was counted only a few times. The gene calls are TRBV6-2 or TRBV6-3 and TRBJ2-1; tentative D call: TRBD1 (6 bases). The V end was cut by 5 bases, the J end by 6 bases, with 17 bases between. In germline, CDR1 is MNHEY, CDR2 SVGEGT. The CDR3 is 15 amino acids. For the CDR3, the DNA is TGTGCCAGCAGTACCCTAAATACAGGGCTCAATGAGCAGTTCTTC. This gives the protein CASSTLNTGLNEQFF.

In its sample, this clonotype was seen many times. The chain has TRBV5-1 and TRBJ1-1, with 7 bases matching TRBD1. The trim removed 2 bases at V and 6 bases at J, leaving 4 bases unmatched. This CDR3 has 13 residues. Germline V gene sequence: CDR1 SGHRS, CDR2 YFSETQ. The CDR3 loop reads CASSLEGAPEAFF. CDR3 DNA sequence: TGCGCCAGCAGCTTAGAGGGGGCCCCTGAAGCTTTCTTT.

This clonotype has more than one count but fewer than ten. Its ends do not fully match the called genes, so a read error is possible. The chain is built from TRBV18 and TRBJ2-3; TRBD2 agrees at 10 bases. This CDR3 comprises 19 residues. The germline V gene has CDR1 KGHSH and CDR2 LQKENI. The CDR3 bases are TGTGCCAGCTCCCCACGTCCTAGCGGGGGCCTTTCTAGCACAGATACGCAGTATTTT. Residues: CASSPRPSGGLSSTDTQYF.

This chain links TRBV20-1 with TRBJ1-2, with TRBD1 matching 11 bases. The CDR3 is 12 amino acids. The germline CDR1 and CDR2 sequences are DFQATT and SNEGSKA (reference sequence). The trim removed 5 bases at V and 8 bases at J, leaving 4 bases unmatched. The CDR3 DNA sequence: TGCAGTGCTCGGACAGGGGGCTGGGGCTACACCTTC. It is translated as CSARTGGWGYTF.

This clonotype has only one observation. The chain combines TRBV24-1 with TRBJ2-5, with TRBD1 matching over 9 bases. The CDR3 is made up of 15 amino acids. The germline CDR1 and CDR2 sequences are KGHDR and SFDVKD. V lost 7 bases, J lost 5 bases, and 10 bases stayed unmatched. This CDR3 is CATSSGQGLWETQYF. The CDR3 DNA follows: TGTGCCACCAGCTCAGGACAGGGGCTCTGGGAGACCCAGTACTTC.

This clonotype has just a few counts. The chain uses TRBV6-2 or TRBV6-3 and TRBJ1-6; no clear D. Germline V gene lookup returns CDR1 MNHEY and CDR2 SVGEGT. Trimming pared 6 bases from V and 10 bases from J, leaving 16 bases between. CDR3 length: 14 residues. CDR3 DNA: TGTGCCAGCAGCCCACGGGGAAGAGGCTCACCCCTCCACTTT. Protein product: CASSPRGRGSPLHF.